These 20 T cell receptor beta chains share one sample of origin, sequenced in a study of monozygotic twins with inflammatory bowel disease. TCRdb reprocessed the 5' RACE reads and stores each CDR3 protein as one record, lacking DNA. This sample contains approximately 400,000 distinct CDR3 sequences. Sample: blood. The receptors originated from a human donor with ulcerative colitis or Crohn's disease, or a healthy co-twin of an affected twin (not recorded which).

V and J are TRBV5-4 and TRBJ2-7; checking the TCRdb D call of TRBD1 is not possible without DNA. The CDR3 has 16 amino acids. Germline-derived CDR1 and CDR2 are SGHNT and YYREEE (reference sequence). The CDR3 region is CASSRTGAGTSYEQYF. Supplemented by reference TRBV5-4 and TRBJ2-7, the full variable domain reads ETGVTQSPTHLIKTRGQQVTLRCSSQSGHNTVSWYQQALGQGPQFIFQYYREEENGRGNFPPRFSGLQFPNYSSELNVNALELDDSALYLCASSRTGAGTSYEQYFGPGTRLTVT.

The V gene is TRBV9, the J gene TRBJ2-1; TCRdb names TRBD1, which stays unverified in the absence of DNA. The CDR3 covers 14 residues. Germline V gene lookup returns CDR1 SGDLS and CDR2 YYNGEE. CDR3 sequence reads: CASSVAGTQNEQFF. The variable domain in full, completed from reference TRBV9 and TRBJ2-1, reads DSGVTQTPKHLITATGQRVTLRCSPRSGDLSVYWYQQSLDQGLQFLIQYYNGEERAKGNILERFSAQQFPDLHSELNLSSLELGDSALYFCASSVAGTQNEQFFGPGTRLTVL.

The chain links TRBV3-1 to TRBJ2-3; TCRdb calls TRBD2, which cannot be checked without DNA. The germline V gene encodes CDR1 LGHDT and CDR2 YNNKEL (reference sequence). The CDR3 consists of 16 residues. CDR3 protein: CASSRISGASTDTQYF.

The CDR3: CASSPGLASSYNEQFF. The gene calls are TRBV5-1 and TRBJ2-1. This CDR3 spans 16 amino acids. Germline V gives CDR1 SGHRS, CDR2 YFSETQ.

The chain recombines TRBV5-5 with TRBJ2-5; the D call of TRBD1 rests on TCRdb alone, since no DNA is present to check it. The CDR3 length is 15 residues. CDR1 is SGHKS and CDR2 is YYEKEE in the germline V gene (reference sequence). CDR3: CASSLATGRGETQYF.

The V and J genes are TRBV28 and TRBJ2-2; there is no DNA to check the TCRdb D call of TRBD1. This CDR3 has 14 residues. CDR1 is MDHEN, CDR2 SYDVKM, per germline. The CDR3 spells CGAMRPLNTGELFF.

This chain links TRBV20-1 with TRBJ2-5; without DNA, the TCRdb call of TRBD2 cannot be checked. The CDR3 is 13 residues long. Germline assignment: CDR1 DFQATT and CDR2 SNEGSKA (reference sequence). The CDR3 loop is CSASRRGRETQYF.

The chain is built from TRBV4-3 and TRBJ2-1; TCRdb's D call of TRBD2 is untestable without DNA. This CDR3 is built from 17 residues. Germline loops: CDR1 LGHNA, CDR2 YSLEER. This CDR3 reads CASSQVGSSGSYNEQFF.

CDR3 sequence reads: CASGETGDDGELFF. The gene calls are TRBV3-1 and TRBJ2-2; TCRdb selects TRBD1, and the lack of DNA leaves this call unchecked. Germline-derived CDR1 and CDR2 are LGHDT and YNNKEL (reference sequence). There are 14 residues in the CDR3.

The chain has TRBV27 and TRBJ2-1; absent DNA, TCRdb's TRBD1 call cannot be checked. From germline, CDR1 is MNHEY and CDR2 SMNVEV (reference sequence). The CDR3 totals 17 residues. CDR3 sequence reads: CASSLKRTAMSYNEQFF.

This chain connects TRBV2 to TRBJ2-2. CDR3 length: 15 residues. CDR1 and CDR2 (germline): SNHLY, FYNNEI. The CDR3 reads CATGGGDWSTGELFF.

V usage is TRBV5-1 and J usage is TRBJ2-7; the TRBD1 assignment by TCRdb is unverifiable without DNA. Looked up from germline, CDR1 is SGHRS and CDR2 is YFSETQ. CDR3 size: 14 residues. CDR3 loop: CASSLSTGRTEQYF.

The rearrangement joins TRBV6-5 to TRBJ1-2; the D call from TCRdb, TRBD1, cannot be confirmed without DNA. Germline V gene lookup returns CDR1 MNHEY and CDR2 SVGAGI. The CDR3 contains 15 residues. This CDR3 reads CASSYTPGQNYGYTF.

This chain connects TRBV11-2 to TRBJ2-2; lacking DNA, the TRBD2 call made by TCRdb goes unchecked. The CDR3 runs to 19 residues. The germline V gene encodes CDR1 SGHAT and CDR2 FQNNGV. The CDR3 loop is CASSLVRPSGRRPTGELFF.

The CDR3 region is CASSSRQTYEQYF. The rearrangement links TRBV27 to TRBJ2-7. CDR1 MNHEY and CDR2 SMNVEV come from the germline V gene (reference sequence). This CDR3 has 13 residues.

The rearrangement uses TRBV15 and TRBJ1-4; TCRdb returns TRBD1, unconfirmable since there is no DNA. This CDR3 is 15 amino acids long. Germline V gene sequence: CDR1 LNHNV, CDR2 YYDKDF (reference sequence). The CDR3 protein is CATSRDITEGEKLFF.

The V and J genes are TRBV27 and TRBJ2-3; absent DNA, TCRdb's TRBD1 call cannot be checked. There are 15 residues in the CDR3. The V gene's germline CDR1 is MNHEY and CDR2 SMNVEV (reference sequence). The CDR3 is CASSSRDTYTDTQYF.

V is TRBV4-1 and J is TRBJ1-6; lacking DNA, the TRBD1 call made by TCRdb goes unchecked. The V gene's germline CDR1 is MGHRA and CDR2 YSYEKL. The CDR3 covers 18 residues. CDR3 in amino acids: CASSQEARGGQGNSPLHF.

The chain carries TRBV25-1 and TRBJ1-2; without DNA, the TCRdb call of TRBD1 cannot be checked. There are 14 residues in the CDR3. CDR1 is MGHDK and CDR2 is SYGVNS in the germline V gene. CDR3 amino acids: CASSPLKAVKGYTF.

CDR3: CASSHSLTTAGGGTGELFF. The chain is built from TRBV4-2 and TRBJ2-2; TCRdb calls TRBD2, which cannot be checked without DNA. The germline gives CDR1 LGHNA, CDR2 YNFKEQ. The CDR3 length is 19 residues.